This T cell receptor (beta chain) derives from a study of blood T cell repertoires in COVID-19 (TCRdb year 2020). Study-wide context: Collaborator samples came from the United States, Italy and Spain and covered acute and convalescent phases of COVID-19. The prospective study material was composed of cDNA or gDNA derived from T cells, B-cell-depleted T cells, or PBMCs. Deeply sampled blood TCRbeta repertoires from subjects exposed to, actively infected with, or recovered from COVID-19 were included in the dataset. The repertoires were released in a freely available public database intended as a resource for research on the immune response to SARS-CoV-2. The samples were drawn from the first 160 participants of the ongoing ImmuneRACE study and from 950 to 1,500 subjects provided by 6 global collaborators. Sample metadata almost always included a de-identified subject ID, COVID-19 status, age in years and sex. Where available, HLA class I and class II types were taken from metadata supplied by the sample provider and were not determined by assay-based typing.

The immunoSEQ Assay, a bias-controlled multiplex PCR, was used to amplify TCRbeta CDR3 regions from genomic DNA. In the authors' own workflow: The number of nucleated cells in each sample was estimated by amplification of reference gene primers within the assay. To quantify the absolute abundance of each unique TCRbeta CDR3 rearrangement, sequence reads were collapsed and filtered. Productive Simpson clonality was computed per sample as the square root of Simpson's diversity index over productive rearrangements. TCRdb re-hosts the immuneACCESS table, in-frame sequences only. Its copies lack some clones; in the studies checked, an unresolved V gene accounts for under half of them, and the cause for the rest is not known. D and trimming come from the DNA, and the V and J calls and clone size come from that table. This sample has fewer than 350,000 clones in its table, and 85% of those were observed once. The ten largest clones represent about 2.7% of the sample.

As to this clone: This receptor's antigen is unknown. No base quality information exists; no much larger clone differs at one position.

General study outcomes and caveats: The quantity of clinical and demographic metadata differed by source and by participant and was supplied without curation.

Participants in the prospective study were enrolled through a virtual design, were aged about 18 to 90 years, and lived in approximately 25 United States geographic areas. In the prospective study, cohorts were assigned on the basis of participant-reported clinical history obtained from a screening survey and a study questionnaire. For ImmuneRACE Cohort 3, a participant was defined as recovered based on two consecutive negative NP/OP PCR tests, clearance by a healthcare professional, or resolution of symptoms. Each participant in the prospective study had whole blood, serum and a nasopharyngeal or oropharyngeal swab collected by mobile phlebotomists. Additional blood draws and questionnaires over an approximately two-month period could optionally be provided by prospective study participants. Before DNA extraction, blood samples from the prospective study were shipped at room temperature or frozen.

Measured from the cysteine to the phenylalanine, the CDR3 is 15 residues long. The CDR3 DNA has 45 bases and is translated from base 1. Looking up the germline V gene yields CDR1 SGHAT and CDR2 FQNNGV. V is cut back by 3 bases and J by 0 bases, with 1 base in the junction unmatched. The chain is encoded by TRBV11-2 joined to TRBJ2-3; TRBD2 fits 9 bases in the junction. Sequencing input: PBMCs or T cells enriched from blood (not recorded which). The sequence was collected from a woman between 50 and 59 years old who had recovered from COVID-19. The CDR3 sequence is CASSFSGGSTDTQYF. The DNA reads TGTGCCAGCAGCTTTAGCGGGGGAAGCACAGATACGCAGTATTTT.